This T cell receptor (beta chain) was observed in a study of patients and donors after allogeneic stem cell transplantation. TCRdb itself ran the RT-PCR reads through MiXCR, one entry per CDR3 protein. The top ten hold about 6% of the sample, which has 2,000 or so distinct CDR3 sequences, roughly 1.6% seen once. V shed 0 bases and J 7 bases; nucleotides not matched to a gene: 3. Per the germline V gene, CDR1 is SGHRS and CDR2 is YFSETQ. The CDR3 sequence is 15 residues long. This chain links TRBV5-1 with TRBJ1-4; TRBD1 aligns across 10 bases. The source of this sequence is a human donor who was either an allogeneic HSCT recipient or a stem cell or donor lymphocyte infusion donor (not recorded which). It is not recorded whose cells these are; they may come from a transplant donor. The sample taken for sequencing was blood, either unsorted or a sorted T cell fraction (not recorded which). The CDR3 sequence is CASSLGTGGREKLFF. The DNA for the CDR3 is TGCGCCAGCAGCTTGGGGACAGGGGGTCGTGAAAAACTGTTTTTT.